This T cell receptor beta chain was obtained from a study of CD8+ T cells in alopecia areata. Findings and limits, study-wide: Because one nonresponder was included, the link of baseline CD8+ expansion to response is considered uncertain. Clonality exceeded that of normal scalp in lesional scalp, most notably in alopecia totalis/universalis.

Treatment described: oral pan-JAK inhibitor, 5-10 mg twice daily. Sorting of CD4+ and CD8+ T cells was performed on PBMCs. Trimming left V 2 bases short and J 1 base short, with 6 bases between. The CDR3 is 13 amino acids. The germline CDR1 and CDR2 sequences are SGDLS and YYNGEE. Reverse transcription of extracted RNA yielded cDNA, which provided the sequencing template. TCRdb's table, derived via immunoSEQ multiplex PCR, lists solely in-frame clones and lacks some. The data show over 60,000 clones, with around 42% seen just once and over 20% held by the top ten. Concerning this clone: The target antigen is unknown.

This chain links TRBV9 with TRBJ2-5; unclear D gene. The sequencing here drew on CD8+ T cells sorted from blood, taken around week 37, from a patient treated with tofacitinib. This TCR was recovered from a human donor with alopecia areata. CDR3 sequence (DNA): TGTGCCAGCAGCGTTCGCAGCCAAGAGACCCAGTACTTC. This gives the protein CASSVRSQETQYF.